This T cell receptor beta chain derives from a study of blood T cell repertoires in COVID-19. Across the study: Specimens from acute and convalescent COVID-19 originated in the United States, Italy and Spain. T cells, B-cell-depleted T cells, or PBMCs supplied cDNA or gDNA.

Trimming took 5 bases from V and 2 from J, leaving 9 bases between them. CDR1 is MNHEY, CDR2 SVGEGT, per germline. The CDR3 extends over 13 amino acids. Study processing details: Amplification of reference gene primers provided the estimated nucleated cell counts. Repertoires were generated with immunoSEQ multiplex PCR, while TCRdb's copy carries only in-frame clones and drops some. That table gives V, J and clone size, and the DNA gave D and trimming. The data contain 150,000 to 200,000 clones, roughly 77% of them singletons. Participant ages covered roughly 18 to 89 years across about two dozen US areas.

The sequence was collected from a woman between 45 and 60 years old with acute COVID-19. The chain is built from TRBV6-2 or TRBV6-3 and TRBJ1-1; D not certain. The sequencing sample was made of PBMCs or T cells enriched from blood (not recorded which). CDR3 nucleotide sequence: TGTGCCAGCAGTCTTGTTCTAAACACTGAAGCTTTCTTT. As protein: CASSLVLNTEAFF.